This T cell receptor (beta chain) was obtained from a study of T-cell reconstitution after alpha-beta-depleted transplantation in children. TCRbeta library preparation incorporated unique molecular identifiers. TCRdb reanalysed the PCR reads using MiXCR and keeps one entry per CDR3 protein. The table has a few hundred thousand distinct CDR3 sequences, approximately 9.7% seen once. This clonotype has at least ten counts. The CDR3 totals 18 residues. The germline V gene encodes CDR1 MRHNA and CDR2 SNTAGT. V lost 4 bases to trimming and J lost 0 bases, with 19 bases between them. The V call is TRBV6-4, the J call TRBJ1-5; a weak D match, TRBD1 (5 bases). Specimen: PBMCs from the stem cell graft donor, collected from the stem cell graft. This TCR derives from a human donor who donated a stem cell graft to a child with SCID. DNA of the CDR3: TGTGCCAGCAGTGGTTGGGTGACAGTCAAAAATAGCAATCAGCCCCAGCATTTT. Residues: CASSGWVTVKNSNQPQHF.